This T cell receptor beta chain was observed in a study of cytomegalovirus exposure and HLA in healthy donors. Overall study findings and caveats: Accurate predictions that matched the HLA-A and HLA-B alleles of most subjects were reportedly made from TCR beta sequences.

Remarks on this clone: The antigen is not known.

Use of 60 Vbeta and 13 Jbeta primers characterized the PCR. Profiling relied on immunoSEQ multiplex PCR, and the TCRdb table lists in-frame clones only, not all of them. The sample yields around 150,000 clones, roughly three quarters seen once. The ends lost 5 bases at V and 4 bases at J; junction bases unmatched: 3. Germline V lookup: CDR1 SGHTA, CDR2 FQGNSA. This CDR3 is built from 15 residues. Donors were nominally healthy when sampled, though unrecorded immune exposures were likely. This chain links TRBV7-2 with TRBJ1-5, with TRBD1 matching over 12 bases. The clonotype originates from a woman aged 40 to 49 in good health and CMV-seronegative. The source material was PBMCs. Written as DNA, the CDR3 is TGTGCCAGCAGCCCGGGACAGGGGGCAAATCAGCCCCAGCATTTT. This encodes CASSPGQGANQPQHF.